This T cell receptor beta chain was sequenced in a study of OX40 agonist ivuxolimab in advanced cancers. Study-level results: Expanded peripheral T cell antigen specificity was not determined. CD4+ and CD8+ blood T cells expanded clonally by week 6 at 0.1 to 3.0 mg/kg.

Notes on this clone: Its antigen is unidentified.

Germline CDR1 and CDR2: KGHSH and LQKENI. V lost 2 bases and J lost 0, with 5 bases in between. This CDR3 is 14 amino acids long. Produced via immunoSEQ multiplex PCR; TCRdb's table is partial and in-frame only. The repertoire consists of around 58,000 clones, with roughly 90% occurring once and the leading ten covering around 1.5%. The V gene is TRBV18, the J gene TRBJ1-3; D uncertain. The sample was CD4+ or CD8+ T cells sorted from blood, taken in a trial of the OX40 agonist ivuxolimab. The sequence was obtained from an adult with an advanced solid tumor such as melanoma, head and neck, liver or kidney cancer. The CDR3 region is CASSPRDSGNTIYF. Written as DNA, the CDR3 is TGTGCCAGCTCACCAAGAGACTCTGGAAACACCATATATTTT.